In this sample, the clone carrying this T cell receptor (beta chain) is large. Its antigen is not known. General study results and limits: Larger-cohort validation covered only one TCR beta V-J rearrangement. Tumor Tregs overlapped most with tumor, then blood, naive CD4+ cells. In terms of TCR gene usage, tumor memory CD4+ T cells clustered together with blood and lymph node memory CD4+ cells, as well as with lymph node naive CD4+ cells.

Treg sorting used a CD4+CD25+CD127-/low gate. Germline V CDR1 and CDR2: MNHEY, SVGAGI. V was cut by 0 bases and J by 4 bases, with 13 bases left in between. This CDR3 has 15 amino acids. Full-length variable regions came from constant-region reverse primers plus semi-nested Nested Universal Primer A PCR. TCRdb analysed the 5' RACE reads with MiXCR anew, one entry per CDR3 protein. The sample consists of 10,000 or so distinct CDR3 sequences, roughly 25% of them appearing once. This clonotype was obtained from a female donor with breast cancer. The source material was Tregs sorted from blood. The chain joins TRBV6-5 to TRBJ2-7, with a tentative D call TRBD2 (5 bases). The CDR3 DNA is TGTGCCAGCAGTTACTCGCCTAGCACCGTTTACGAGCAGTACTTC. Amino acids: CASSYSPSTVYEQYF.